One TCR beta chain is described in this entry. The repertoire was sequenced with immunoSEQ multiplex PCR; TCRdb's copy has only in-frame clones and lacks some. Among 160,000 or so clones listed, 81% were seen once. Cohorts were assigned according to the clinical history that participants reported. The CDR3 contains 16 residues. V lost 0 bases to trimming and J lost 9 bases; unmatched junction nucleotides: 8. Germline assignment: CDR1 SGHRS and CDR2 YFSETQ. This sample is part of a study of blood T cell repertoires in COVID-19. This chain connects TRBV5-1 to TRBJ2-1, with TRBD2 matching 11 bases. This receptor was identified in a woman aged 40 to 49 with acute COVID-19. The sequencing input was PBMCs or T cells enriched from blood (not recorded which). The CDR3 sequence: CASSLGVLAGAGEQFF. CDR3 nucleotides: TGCGCCAGCAGCTTGGGGGTACTAGCGGGAGCGGGTGAGCAGTTCTTC.